Sequencing of this TCR beta chain was carried out in a study of radiotherapy plus CTLA-4 blockade in lung cancer. Study-wide background: Overall, around 19% of patients showed an objective response, while 25% to 40% attained disease control.

Profiled with immunoSEQ multiplex PCR; TCRdb holds only in-frame clones, not every one. The sample carries more than 75,000 clones, roughly 85% recorded once. As concerns this clone: Its cognate antigen is unknown.

The study, taken as a whole, reports: The authors reported that early blood T cell clone dynamics, with interferon-beta, best predicted response. Peripheral blood showed expansion of tumor-derived TCR clones after radiotherapy and ipilimumab.

Receiving focal radiation plus CTLA-4 blockade with ipilimumab were patients who had chemo-refractory metastatic non-small-cell lung cancer. Per germline, CDR1 SGDLS and CDR2 YYNGEE. V trimming: 4 bases; J trimming: 2 bases; junction bases outside the gene matches: 8. The CDR3 totals 16 residues. The J gene is TRBJ2-5, the V gene TRBV9, with 10 bases fitting TRBD1. The sequence was obtained from a human donor with non-small cell lung cancer that progressed on radiotherapy plus ipilimumab. The sample consisted of peripheral blood, taken from a patient treated with radiotherapy plus ipilimumab. The CDR3 DNA reads as TGTGCCAGCAGCCCCAGGGACAGGGGTGGTCAAGAGACCCAGTACTTC. Translating gives CASSPRDRGGQETQYF.